One and the same sample provided the 17 T cell receptor beta chains below, sequenced in a study of T cells in Graves' hyperthyroidism and ophthalmopathy. Regions amplified from RNA transcripts were the TCR beta CDR3 regions. Initially, a first-round RT-PCR of the TCR CDR3 employed the HTBI primer set. TCRdb fed the multiplex PCR reads into MiXCR, producing one record per CDR3 protein. This table has roughly 740,000 distinct CDR3 sequences, roughly 15% appearing once. Source material: blood. All receptors come from a man aged 18 to 35 with Graves' hyperthyroidism.

This clonotype was detected ten times or more. The CDR3 region is CASSSAGVLYEQYF. Written as DNA, the CDR3 is TGTGCCAGCAGCTCAGCGGGAGTTCTATACGAGCAGTACTTC. The chain is built from TRBV7-8 and TRBJ2-7, with TRBD2 matching 8 bases. J was trimmed by 4 bases and V by 4 bases; bases with no gene match: 6. Germline V gene data show CDR1 as SGHVS and CDR2 as FQNEAQ. The CDR3 is made up of 14 amino acids.

This clonotype was seen many times. This chain links TRBV6-1 with TRBJ2-7, with 11 bases fitting TRBD2. J was trimmed by 7 bases and V by 5 bases; bases with no gene match: 7. This CDR3 is built from 14 residues. Germline V gene lookup returns CDR1 MNHNS and CDR2 SASEGT. The CDR3 DNA is TGTGCCAGCAGTATAGCGGGAGGGACGAGTGAGCAGTACTTC. As protein: CASSIAGGTSEQYF.

This chain links TRBV29-1 with TRBJ1-1; a possible D gene is TRBD1 (5 bases). V was trimmed by 6 bases and J by 4 bases, leaving 18 bases between them. Germline CDR1 reads SQVTM; CDR2 reads ANQGSEA. The length of the CDR3 is 14 residues. The CDR3 coding sequence is TGCAGCGTCGTAAGGGGAGCGGGGCGCACTGAAGCTTTCTTT. This gives the protein CSVVRGAGRTEAFF.

The V call is TRBV4-1, the J call TRBJ1-4; D remains ambiguous. Germline V gene lookup returns CDR1 MGHRA and CDR2 YSYEKL. Trimming cost V 3 bases and J 3 bases, with 11 bases left between them. The CDR3 length is 15 residues. The CDR3 sequence: CASSQRGSPNEKLFF. CDR3 coding DNA: TGCGCCAGCAGCCAGCGGGGATCGCCTAATGAAAAACTGTTTTTT.

This clonotype appeared many times. The genes are TRBV28 and TRBJ2-7; TRBD1 matches 10 bases. The germline V gene encodes CDR1 MDHEN and CDR2 SYDVKM. CDR3 length: 16 residues. The V segment lost 6 bases and the J segment 0 bases; nucleotides outside the gene matches: 8. CDR3 sequence: CASRSDRGLFSYEQYF. CDR3 bases: TGTGCCAGCAGATCAGACAGGGGGCTCTTCTCCTACGAGCAGTACTTC.

This clonotype was counted at least ten times. V and J are TRBV28 and TRBJ2-7; TRBD2 agrees at 16 bases. With V trimmed by 6 bases and J by 7 bases, 6 bases remained unmatched. Per the germline V gene, CDR1 is MDHEN and CDR2 is SYDVKM. The CDR3 is 15 residues long. CDR3 DNA: TGTGCCAGCAGGGGGACTAGCGGGGGGGCGAGGGAGCAGTACTTC. It specifies CASRGTSGGAREQYF.

Ten or more counts support this clonotype. The chain has TRBV12-3 or TRBV12-4 and TRBJ2-2; the D is unclear. The length of the CDR3 is 13 residues. Trimming cost V 7 bases and J 6 bases, with 12 bases left between them. The CDR3, as DNA: TGTGCCAGCACCCGCTCGCAGGCCGGGGAGCTGTTTTTT. This translates into CASTRSQAGELFF.

The rearrangement links TRBV15 to TRBJ2-7; tentatively, D is TRBD1 (7 bases). The CDR3 runs to 15 residues. CDR1 LNHNV and CDR2 YYDKDF come from the germline V gene (reference sequence). Trimming left V 0 bases short and J 1 base short, with 10 bases between. The CDR3 reads CATSRDRGASYEQYF. CDR3 in DNA: TGTGCCACCAGCAGAGACAGGGGGGCATCCTACGAGCAGTACTTC.

At least ten counts were recorded for this clonotype. V usage is TRBV28 and J usage is TRBJ2-1; D uncertain. CDR1 is MDHEN and CDR2 is SYDVKM in the germline V gene. Trimming took 7 bases from V and 5 from J, leaving 15 bases between them. CDR3 size: 14 residues. The CDR3 is CASIPVSYDNEQFF. The CDR3 coding sequence is TGTGCCAGCATTCCAGTATCCTATGACAATGAGCAGTTCTTC.

The table lists this clonotype with a few counts. The V and J genes are TRBV5-1 and TRBJ2-1; D remains ambiguous. Germline loops: CDR1 SGHRS, CDR2 YFSETQ. The CDR3 spans 13 residues. Trimming removed 0 bases at V and 6 bases at J, with 7 bases between. In nucleotides, the CDR3 is TGCGCCAGCAGCTTGGACGGAATCAATGAGCAGTTCTTC. Amino acids: CASSLDGINEQFF.

The chain links TRBV5-1 to TRBJ1-1; D not resolved. CDR3 length equals 15 residues. Deletions cut 0 bases from V and 1 base from J, with 10 bases between. Germline CDR1 reads SGHRS; CDR2 reads YFSETQ. The CDR3 bases are TGCGCCAGCAGCTTGGCCGGCTGGGGGAACACTGAAGCTTTCTTT. As protein: CASSLAGWGNTEAFF.

This clonotype has more than one count but fewer than ten. The V and J genes are TRBV18 and TRBJ1-6; 8 bases are shared with TRBD1. Germline CDR1 KGHSH, CDR2 LQKENI. This CDR3 is built from 15 residues. V shed 5 bases and J 7 bases; nucleotides not matched to a gene: 7. CDR3 nucleotide sequence: TGTGCCAGCTCAGGGCCGGACAGGGCAAATTCACCCCTCCACTTT. Translating it yields CASSGPDRANSPLHF. Together with reference TRBV18 and TRBJ1-6, the CDR3 gives the full variable domain: NAGVMQNPRHLVRRRGQEARLRCSPMKGHSHVYWYRQLPEEGLKFMVYLQKENIIDESGMPKERFSAEFPKEGPSILRIQQVVRGDSAAYFCASSGPDRANSPLHFGNGTRLTVT.

The table lists this clonotype with many counts. The chain joins TRBV20-1 to TRBJ2-7; perhaps TRBD2 as D (6 bases). The CDR3 spans 12 residues. Germline CDR1 reads DFQATT; CDR2 reads SNEGSKA (reference sequence). Between the trimmed V and J ends, which lost 6 bases and 3 bases, there was a span of 12 bases. Here the CDR3 reads CSALWGDYEQYF. Here the CDR3 DNA reads TGCAGTGCACTGTGGGGGGACTACGAGCAGTACTTC.

The chain uses TRBV10-2 and TRBJ2-3; 13 nucleotides align to TRBD2. Germline CDR1 WSHSY, CDR2 SAAADI. V shed 6 bases, J shed 0 bases, and the junction held 6 bases outside the gene matches. The CDR3 is 17 amino acids. The CDR3: CASSSMGLAGSTDTQYF. The CDR3 DNA follows: TGCGCCAGCAGCTCAATGGGACTAGCGGGGAGCACAGATACGCAGTATTTT.

This clonotype was picked up many times. Written as DNA, the CDR3 is TGTGCCAGTCTAGGGGTCAATGAGCAGTTCTTC. Protein: CASLGVNEQFF. The chain combines TRBV12-3 or TRBV12-4 with TRBJ2-1, with D possibly matching TRBD1 (5 bases). The length of the CDR3 is 11 residues. Between the trimmed V and J ends, which lost 9 bases and 6 bases, there was a span of 9 bases.

As to this clonotype: The junction does not match germline at one end; this may be a read error. The chain is built from TRBV2 and TRBJ2-2; D is perhaps TRBD2 (5 bases). The CDR3 extends over 15 amino acids. Germline assignment: CDR1 SNHLY and CDR2 FYNNEI. CDR3 loop: CASSRVRVNTGELSF. The CDR3 DNA reads as TGTGCCAGCAGTCGGGTGCGGGTGAACACCGGGGAGCTGTCTTTT.

The chain links TRBV2 to TRBJ1-1; the D gene is possibly TRBD1 (5 bases). V shed 6 bases and J shed 5 bases, with 16 bases lying between them. This CDR3 has 14 amino acids. Germline V gene data show CDR1 as SNHLY and CDR2 as FYNNEI. CDR3 nucleotide sequence: TGTGCCAGCAGCGAATTGGCGACAGCTACTGAAGCTTTCTTT. It codes for CASSELATATEAFF.